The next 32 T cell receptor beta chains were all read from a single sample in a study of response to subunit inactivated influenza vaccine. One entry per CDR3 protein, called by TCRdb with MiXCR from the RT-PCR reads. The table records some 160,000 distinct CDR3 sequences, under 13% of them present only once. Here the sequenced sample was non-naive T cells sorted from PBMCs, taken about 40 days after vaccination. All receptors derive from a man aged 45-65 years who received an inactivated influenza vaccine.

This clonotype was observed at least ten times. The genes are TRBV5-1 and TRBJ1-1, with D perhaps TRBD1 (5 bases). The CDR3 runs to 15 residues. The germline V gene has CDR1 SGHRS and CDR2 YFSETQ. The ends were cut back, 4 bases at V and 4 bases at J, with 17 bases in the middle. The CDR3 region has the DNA TGCGCCAGCAGCCTTGGGGGGGTGCTGGCCACTGAAGCTTTCTTT. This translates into CASSLGGVLATEAFF.

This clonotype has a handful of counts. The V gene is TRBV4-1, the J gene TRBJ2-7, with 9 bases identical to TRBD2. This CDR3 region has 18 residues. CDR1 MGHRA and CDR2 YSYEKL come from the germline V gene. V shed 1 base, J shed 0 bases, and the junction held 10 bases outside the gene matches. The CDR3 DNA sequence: TGCGCCAGCAGCCAAGGACTAGCGGCAGGGGAAAGCTCCTACGAGCAGTACTTC. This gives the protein CASSQGLAAGESSYEQYF.

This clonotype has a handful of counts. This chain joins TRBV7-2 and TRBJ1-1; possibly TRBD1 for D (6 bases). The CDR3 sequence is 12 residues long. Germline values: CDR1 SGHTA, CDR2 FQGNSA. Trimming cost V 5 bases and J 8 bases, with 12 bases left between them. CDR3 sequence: CASSPGQMEAFF. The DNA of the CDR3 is TGTGCCAGCAGCCCTGGACAGATGGAAGCTTTCTTT.

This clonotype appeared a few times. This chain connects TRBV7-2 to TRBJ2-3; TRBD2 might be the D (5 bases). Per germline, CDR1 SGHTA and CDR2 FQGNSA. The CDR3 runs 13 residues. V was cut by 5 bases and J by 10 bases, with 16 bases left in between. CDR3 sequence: CASSTDGIGSQYF. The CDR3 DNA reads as TGTGCCAGCAGCACCGACGGGATCGGGTCGCAGTATTTT.

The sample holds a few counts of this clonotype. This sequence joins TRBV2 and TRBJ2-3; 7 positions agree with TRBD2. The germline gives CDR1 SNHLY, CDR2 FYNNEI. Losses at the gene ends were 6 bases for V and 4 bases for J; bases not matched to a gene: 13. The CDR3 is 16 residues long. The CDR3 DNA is TGTGCCAGCAGGGAACTTTCGACTAGCTTTTCAGATACGCAGTATTTT. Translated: CASRELSTSFSDTQYF. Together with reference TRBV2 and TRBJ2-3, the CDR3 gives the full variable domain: EPEVTQTPSHQVTQMGQEVILRCVPISNHLYFYWYRQILGQKVEFLVSFYNNEISEKSEIFDDQFSVERPDGSNFTLKIRSTKLEDSAMYFCASRELSTSFSDTQYFGPGTRLTVL.

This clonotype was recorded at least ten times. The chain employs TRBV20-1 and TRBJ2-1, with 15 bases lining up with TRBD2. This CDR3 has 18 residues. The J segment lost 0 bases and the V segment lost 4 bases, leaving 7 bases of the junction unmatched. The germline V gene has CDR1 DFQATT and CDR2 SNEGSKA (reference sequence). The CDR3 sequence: CSAMGLAGGTLSYNEQFF. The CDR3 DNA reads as TGCAGTGCTATGGGACTAGCGGGGGGTACACTCTCCTACAATGAGCAGTTCTTC.

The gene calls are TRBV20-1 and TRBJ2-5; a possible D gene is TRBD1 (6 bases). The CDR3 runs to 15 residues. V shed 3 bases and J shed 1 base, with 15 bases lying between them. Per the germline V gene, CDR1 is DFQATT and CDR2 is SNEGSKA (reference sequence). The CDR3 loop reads CSASTVMDSQETQYF. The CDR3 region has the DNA TGCAGTGCTAGTACCGTTATGGACAGCCAAGAGACCCAGTACTTC.

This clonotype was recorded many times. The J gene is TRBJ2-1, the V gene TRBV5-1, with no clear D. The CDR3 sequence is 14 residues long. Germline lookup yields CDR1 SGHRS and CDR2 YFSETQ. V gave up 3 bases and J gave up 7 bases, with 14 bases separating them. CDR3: CASSSAMLRNEQFF. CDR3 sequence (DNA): TGCGCCAGCAGCTCTGCGATGTTACGGAATGAGCAGTTCTTC.

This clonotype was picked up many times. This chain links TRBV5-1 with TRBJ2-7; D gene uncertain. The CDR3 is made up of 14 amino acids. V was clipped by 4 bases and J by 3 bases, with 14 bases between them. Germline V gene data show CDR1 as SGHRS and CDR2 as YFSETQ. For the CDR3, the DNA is TGCGCCAGCAGCGTGTACTCGGACGGCTACGAGCAGTACTTC. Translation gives CASSVYSDGYEQYF. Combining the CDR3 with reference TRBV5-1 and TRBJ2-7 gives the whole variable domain KAGVTQTPRYLIKTRGQQVTLSCSPISGHRSVSWYQQTPGQGLQFLFEYFSETQRNKGNFPGRFSGRQFSNSRSEMNVSTLELGDSALYLCASSVYSDGYEQYFGPGTRLTVT.

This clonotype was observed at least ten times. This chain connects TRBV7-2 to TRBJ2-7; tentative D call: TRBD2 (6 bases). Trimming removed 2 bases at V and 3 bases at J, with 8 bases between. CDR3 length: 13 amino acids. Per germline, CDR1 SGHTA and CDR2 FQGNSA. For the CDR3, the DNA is TGTGCCAGCAGCTTATTGGGGGGCTACGAGCAGTACTTC. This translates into CASSLLGGYEQYF. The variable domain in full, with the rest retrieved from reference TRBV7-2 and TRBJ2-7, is GAGVSQSPSNKVTEKGKDVELRCDPISGHTALYWYRQSLGQGLEFLIYFQGNSAPDKSGLPSDRFSAERTGGSVSTLTIQRTQQEDSAVYLCASSLLGGYEQYFGPGTRLTVT.

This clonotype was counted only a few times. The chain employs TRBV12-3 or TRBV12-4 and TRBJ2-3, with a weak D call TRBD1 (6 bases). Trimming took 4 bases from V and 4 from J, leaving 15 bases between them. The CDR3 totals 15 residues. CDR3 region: CASSSGHPGADTQYF. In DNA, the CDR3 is TGTGCCAGCAGTTCGGGACATCCTGGTGCAGATACGCAGTATTTT.

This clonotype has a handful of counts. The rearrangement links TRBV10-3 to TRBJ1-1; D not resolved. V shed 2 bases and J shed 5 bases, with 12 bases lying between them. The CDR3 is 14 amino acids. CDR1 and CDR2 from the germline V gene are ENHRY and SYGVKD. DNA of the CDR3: TGTGCCATCAGTGAGGGGGAGAAGGGAACTGAAGCTTTCTTT. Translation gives CAISEGEKGTEAFF.

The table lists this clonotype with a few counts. The CDR3, as DNA: TGCGCCAGCAGCCAAGATTGGGGGGCAGCTAGCTCTGGAAACACCATATATTTT. Amino acids: CASSQDWGAASSGNTIYF. The gene calls are TRBV4-1 and TRBJ1-3; D is possibly TRBD1 (6 bases). This CDR3 is built from 18 residues. CDR1 is MGHRA, CDR2 YSYEKL, per germline. Trimming left V 0 bases short and J 0 bases short, with 15 bases between.

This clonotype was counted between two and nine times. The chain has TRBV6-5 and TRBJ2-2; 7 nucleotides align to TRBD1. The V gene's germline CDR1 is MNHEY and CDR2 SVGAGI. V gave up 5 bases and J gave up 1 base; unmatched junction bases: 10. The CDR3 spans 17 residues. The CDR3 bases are TGTGCCAGCAGTCTTGACAGGGTTGGGAAGAACACCGGGGAGCTGTTTTTT. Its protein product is CASSLDRVGKNTGELFF.

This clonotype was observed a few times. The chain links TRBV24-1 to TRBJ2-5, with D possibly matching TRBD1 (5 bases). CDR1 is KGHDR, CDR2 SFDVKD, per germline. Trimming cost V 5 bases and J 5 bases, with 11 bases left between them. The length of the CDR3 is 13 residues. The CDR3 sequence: CATSAQGRETQYF. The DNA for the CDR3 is TGTGCCACCAGTGCCCAGGGTAGGGAGACCCAGTACTTC.

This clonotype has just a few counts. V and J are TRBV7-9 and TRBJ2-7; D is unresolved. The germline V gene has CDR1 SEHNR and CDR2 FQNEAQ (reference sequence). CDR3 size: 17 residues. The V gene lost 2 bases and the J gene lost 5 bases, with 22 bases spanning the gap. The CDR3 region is CASSLYATAIPSNEQYF. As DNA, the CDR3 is TGTGCCAGCAGCTTATATGCGACGGCCATCCCTTCGAACGAGCAGTACTTC.

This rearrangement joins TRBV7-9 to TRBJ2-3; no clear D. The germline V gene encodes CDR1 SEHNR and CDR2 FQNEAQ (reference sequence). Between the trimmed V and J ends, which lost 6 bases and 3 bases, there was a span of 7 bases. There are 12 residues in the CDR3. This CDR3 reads CASRLSTDTQYF. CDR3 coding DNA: TGTGCCAGCAGACTCAGTACAGATACGCAGTATTTT.

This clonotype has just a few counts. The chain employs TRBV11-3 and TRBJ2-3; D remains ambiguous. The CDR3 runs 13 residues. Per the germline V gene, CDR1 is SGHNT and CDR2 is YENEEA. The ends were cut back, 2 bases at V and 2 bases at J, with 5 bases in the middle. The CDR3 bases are TGTGCCAGCAGCTTACGCATCACAGATACGCAGTATTTT. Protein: CASSLRITDTQYF.

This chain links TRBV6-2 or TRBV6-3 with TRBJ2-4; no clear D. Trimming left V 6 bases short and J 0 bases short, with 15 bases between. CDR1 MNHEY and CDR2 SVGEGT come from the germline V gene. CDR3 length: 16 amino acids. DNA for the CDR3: TGTGCCAGCAGCGACCGGTCTATCCGAGCCAAAAACATTCAGTACTTC. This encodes CASSDRSIRAKNIQYF.

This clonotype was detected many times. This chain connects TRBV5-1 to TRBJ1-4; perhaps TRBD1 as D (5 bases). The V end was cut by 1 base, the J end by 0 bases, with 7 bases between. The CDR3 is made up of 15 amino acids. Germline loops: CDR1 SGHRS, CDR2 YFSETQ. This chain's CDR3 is CASSLMGATNEKLFF. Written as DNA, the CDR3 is TGCGCCAGCAGCTTGATGGGGGCAACTAATGAAAAACTGTTTTTT.

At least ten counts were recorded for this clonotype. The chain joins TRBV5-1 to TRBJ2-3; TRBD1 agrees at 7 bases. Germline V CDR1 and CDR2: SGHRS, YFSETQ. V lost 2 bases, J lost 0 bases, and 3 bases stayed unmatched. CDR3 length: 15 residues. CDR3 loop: CASSFTGQSTDTQYF. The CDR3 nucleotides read TGCGCCAGCAGCTTCACGGGACAGAGCACAGATACGCAGTATTTT.

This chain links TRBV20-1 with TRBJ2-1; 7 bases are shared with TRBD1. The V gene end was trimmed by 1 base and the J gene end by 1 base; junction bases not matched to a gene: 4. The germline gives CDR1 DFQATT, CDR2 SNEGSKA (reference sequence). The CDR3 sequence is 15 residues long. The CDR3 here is CSARGSGGSYNEQFF. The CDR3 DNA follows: TGCAGTGCTAGAGGGTCAGGGGGTTCCTACAATGAGCAGTTCTTC.

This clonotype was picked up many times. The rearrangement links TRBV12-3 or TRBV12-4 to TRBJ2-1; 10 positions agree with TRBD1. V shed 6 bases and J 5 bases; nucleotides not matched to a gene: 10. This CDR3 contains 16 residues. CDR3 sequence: CASRGRTGQGNNEQFF. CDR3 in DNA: TGTGCCAGCAGGGGAAGAACGGGACAGGGGAACAATGAGCAGTTCTTC.

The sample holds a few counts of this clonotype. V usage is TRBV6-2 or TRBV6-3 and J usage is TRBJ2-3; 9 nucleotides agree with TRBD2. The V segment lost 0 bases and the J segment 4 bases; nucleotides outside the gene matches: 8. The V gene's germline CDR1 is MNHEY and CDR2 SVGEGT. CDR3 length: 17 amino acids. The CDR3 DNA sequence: TGTGCCAGCAGTTACTCTCCTAGGGCGGGAGGGTCAGATACGCAGTATTTT. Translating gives CASSYSPRAGGSDTQYF.

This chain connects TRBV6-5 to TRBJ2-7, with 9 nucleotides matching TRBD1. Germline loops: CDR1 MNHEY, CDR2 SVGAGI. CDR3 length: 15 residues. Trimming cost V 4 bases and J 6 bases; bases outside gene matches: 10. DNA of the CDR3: TGTGCCAGCAGTTCAGGACAGGGGAGGGGCCTCGAGCAGTACTTC. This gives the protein CASSSGQGRGLEQYF.

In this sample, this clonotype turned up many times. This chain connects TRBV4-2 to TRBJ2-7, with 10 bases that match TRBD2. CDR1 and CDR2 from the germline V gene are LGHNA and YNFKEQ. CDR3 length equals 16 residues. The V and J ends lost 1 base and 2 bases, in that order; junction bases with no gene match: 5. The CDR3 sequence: CASSQVPAGGPYEQYF. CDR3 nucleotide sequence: TGTGCCAGCAGCCAAGTGCCAGCGGGAGGGCCCTACGAGCAGTACTTC.

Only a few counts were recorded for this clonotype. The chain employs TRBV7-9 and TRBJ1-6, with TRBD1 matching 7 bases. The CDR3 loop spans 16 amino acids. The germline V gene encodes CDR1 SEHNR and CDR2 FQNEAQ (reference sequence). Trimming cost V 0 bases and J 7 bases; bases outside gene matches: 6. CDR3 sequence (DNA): TGTGCCAGCAGCTTAGCGGAGGCAGGGGGAAATTCACCCCTCCACTTT. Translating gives CASSLAEAGGNSPLHF.

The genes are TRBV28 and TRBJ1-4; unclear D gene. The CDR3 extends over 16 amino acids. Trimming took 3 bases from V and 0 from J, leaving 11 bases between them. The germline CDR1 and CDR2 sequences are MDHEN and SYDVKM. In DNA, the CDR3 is TGTGCCAGCAGTTTCAATGCCTGGGCAACTAATGAAAAACTGTTTTTT. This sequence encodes CASSFNAWATNEKLFF. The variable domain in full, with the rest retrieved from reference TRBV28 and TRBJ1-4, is DVKVTQSSRYLVKRTGEKVFLECVQDMDHENMFWYRQDPGLGLRLIYFSYDVKMKEKGDIPEGYSVSREKKERFSLILESASTNQTSMYLCASSFNAWATNEKLFFGSGTQLSVL.

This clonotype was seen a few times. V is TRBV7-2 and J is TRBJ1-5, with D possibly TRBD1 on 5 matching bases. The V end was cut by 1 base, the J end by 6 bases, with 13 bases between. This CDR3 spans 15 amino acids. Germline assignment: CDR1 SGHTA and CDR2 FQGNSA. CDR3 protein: CASSLGGGGFQPQHF. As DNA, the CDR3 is TGTGCCAGCAGCTTAGGGGGTGGGGGGTTTCAGCCCCAGCATTTT.

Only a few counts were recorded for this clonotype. CDR3 DNA sequence: TGCGCCAGCAGCTTGGGGGTTCGGGGAGCTAATGAAAAACTGTTTTTT. Encoded protein: CASSLGVRGANEKLFF. The chain joins TRBV5-1 to TRBJ1-4; no firm D call. The V end was cut by 0 bases, the J end by 3 bases, with 12 bases between. The CDR3 has 16 residues. Germline CDR1 SGHRS, CDR2 YFSETQ.

CDR3 nucleotide sequence: TGCAGCGTTGGGAAACAGGGGAGAGATACGCAGTATTTT. This codes for CSVGKQGRDTQYF. The rearrangement uses TRBV29-1 and TRBJ2-3; 7 bases align to TRBD1. Trimming took 4 bases from V and 5 from J; bases not matched to a gene: 6. This CDR3 contains 13 residues. Per the germline V gene, CDR1 is SQVTM and CDR2 is ANQGSEA.

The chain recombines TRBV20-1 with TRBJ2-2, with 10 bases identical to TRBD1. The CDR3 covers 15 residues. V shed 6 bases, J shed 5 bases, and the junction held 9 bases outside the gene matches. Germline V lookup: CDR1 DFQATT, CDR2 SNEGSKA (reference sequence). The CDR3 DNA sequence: TGCAGTGCCAGACAGGGGGCAATTAGGACCGGGGAGCTGTTTTTT. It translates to CSARQGAIRTGELFF.